These T cell receptor beta chains were read from a single sample in a study of T cells in localized non-small cell lung cancer. Libraries were prepared by immunoSEQ multiplex PCR; TCRdb keeps only in-frame clonotypes and omits some of them. The table includes some 1,300 clones, roughly 25% detected once. The input for sequencing was normal lung tissue next to the tumor, taken before any cancer treatment. These TCRs come from a male donor aged 60 or over with stage I lung adenocarcinoma. The CDR3 runs from the conserved cysteine through the conserved F or W. Only some rows state a clone size, as once, few, many or a class for expanded clones.

v_gene,j_gene,abundance,CDR3aa
TRBV11-3,TRBJ2-7,few,CASSPSGGAGYEQYF
TRBV2,TRBJ1-1,NA,CASSGGRTNTEAFF
TRBV6-8,TRBJ1-3,few,CASRVPGNTIYF
TRBV6-8,TRBJ1-6,few,CASRGGIEGPLHF
TRBV11-3,TRBJ2-2,few,CASSLEGRSRTGELFF
TRBV9,TRBJ2-3,NA,CASSVEGGSTTDTQYF
TRBV6-7,TRBJ1-3,few,CASSYPTGDGNTIYF
TRBV5-1,TRBJ1-4,NA,CASSPGQGLNEKLFF
TRBV29-1,TRBJ2-4,once,CSVAQGSGDIQYF
TRBV18,TRBJ1-5,NA,CASSQKQGQPQHF
TRBV18,TRBJ2-7,NA,CASSPGQFYEQYF
TRBV6-8,TRBJ2-3,few,CASSSQIPGYSTDTQYF
TRBV7-5,TRBJ2-1,NA,CASSHPIAGGGNEQFF